This TCR beta chain was recorded in a study of blood T cell repertoires in COVID-19. Study-level information: Samples came from the United States, Italy and Spain, spanning acute and convalescent COVID-19. From T cells, B-cell-depleted T cells, or PBMCs came the material, which was cDNA or gDNA.

This CDR3 comprises 12 residues. Germline V gives CDR1 LNHDA, CDR2 SQIVND (reference sequence). The V and J ends lost 6 bases and 5 bases respectively, with 7 bases between them. In the authors' workflow: It was from reference gene primer amplification that nucleated cell counts were estimated. TCRdb's table, derived via immunoSEQ multiplex PCR, lists solely in-frame clones and lacks some. Clone size and the V and J calls come from that table; the DNA yielded D and trimming. In the table there are approximately 300,000 clones, more than 80% of which are singletons. The receptor comes from a woman aged 35 to 49 with acute or convalescent COVID-19. The chain recombines TRBV19 with TRBJ1-4; D is unresolved. Sequencing was done on a sample of peripheral blood. The CDR3 nucleotides read TGTGCCAGTAGGAGGGTAAATGAAAAACTGTTTTTT. It encodes CASRRVNEKLFF.